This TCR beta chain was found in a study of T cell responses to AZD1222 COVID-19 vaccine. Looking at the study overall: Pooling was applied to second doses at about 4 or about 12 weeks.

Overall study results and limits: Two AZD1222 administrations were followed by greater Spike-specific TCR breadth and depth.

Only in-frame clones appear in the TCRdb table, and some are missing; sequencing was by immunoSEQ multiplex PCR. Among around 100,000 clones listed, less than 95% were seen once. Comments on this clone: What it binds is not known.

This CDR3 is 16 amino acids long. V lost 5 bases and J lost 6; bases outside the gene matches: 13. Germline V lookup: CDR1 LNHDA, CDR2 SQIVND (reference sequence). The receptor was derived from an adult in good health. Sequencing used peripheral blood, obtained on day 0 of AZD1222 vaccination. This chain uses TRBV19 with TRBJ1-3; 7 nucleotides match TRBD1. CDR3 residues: CASSSPTGTGINTIYF. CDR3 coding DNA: TGTGCCAGTAGTTCCCCGACAGGGACCGGAATAAACACCATATATTTT. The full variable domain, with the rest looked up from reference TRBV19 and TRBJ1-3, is DGGITQSPKYLFRKEGQNVTLSCEQNLNHDAMYWYRQDPGQGLRLIYYSQIVNDFQKGDIAEGYSVSREKKESFPLTVTSAQKNPTAFYLCASSSPTGTGINTIYFGEGSWLTVV.